Following are 25 T cell receptor beta chains from one sample sequenced in a study of T-cell reconstitution after alpha-beta-depleted transplantation in children. TCRbeta library preparation incorporated unique molecular identifiers. One entry per CDR3 protein results from TCRdb running MiXCR on the PCR reads. The sample lists hundreds of thousands of distinct CDR3 sequences, around 13% occurring once. The sequenced sample was PBMCs, obtained before TCRalphabeta/CD19-depleted stem cell transplant. These receptors were collected from a girl aged 2-10 years with congenital amegakaryocytic thrombocytopenia, due to receive a stem cell transplant.

This clonotype was seen a handful of times. This rearrangement joins TRBV12-3 or TRBV12-4 to TRBJ1-5, with D possibly being TRBD1 (5 bases). The CDR3 loop spans 13 amino acids. V gave up 6 bases and J gave up 7 bases, with 13 bases separating them. Here the CDR3 reads CASSPAEGQPQHF. CDR3 nucleotide sequence: TGTGCCAGCAGCCCTGCTGAGGGGCAGCCCCAGCATTTT.

This clonotype was detected ten times or more. The rearrangement links TRBV21-1 to TRBJ2-2; the D call in the table, TRBD2, was not verified against the DNA. TRBV21-1 is marked as a pseudogene. The CDR3 loop spans 18 amino acids. The CDR3 sequence: CASSKEIGVAEYTGELFF. The CDR3 region has the DNA TGTGCCAGCAGCAAAGAAATTGGAGTAGCGGAGTACACCGGGGAGCTGTTTTTT.

The chain uses TRBV7-6 and TRBJ2-7; no clear D. Trimming shortened V by 5 bases and J by 5 bases, and 10 bases separated the two germline ends. This CDR3 contains 12 residues. Germline V lookup: CDR1 SGHVS, CDR2 FNYEAQ. In DNA form, the CDR3 reads TGTGCCAGCAGCCCATTTAAGAACGAGCAGTACTTC. Protein product: CASSPFKNEQYF.

The gene calls are TRBV20-1 and TRBJ2-7, with TRBD2 matching over 10 bases. CDR3 length equals 14 residues. The trim removed 0 bases at V and 2 bases at J, leaving 1 base unmatched. Per germline, CDR1 DFQATT and CDR2 SNEGSKA (reference sequence). The CDR3, as DNA: TGCAGTGCTAGAGAACTAGCGGGGACCTACGAGCAGTACTTC. Its protein is CSARELAGTYEQYF.

The rearrangement uses TRBV20-1 and TRBJ2-1, with 13 nucleotides matching TRBD2. Germline V gene sequence: CDR1 DFQATT, CDR2 SNEGSKA (reference sequence). This CDR3 is 17 amino acids long. V shed 5 bases, J shed 8 bases, and the junction held 15 bases outside the gene matches. The CDR3 is CSAGRRPGTSGAHEQFF. The DNA of the CDR3 is TGCAGTGCTGGTCGACGTCCCGGGACTAGCGGGGCGCATGAGCAGTTCTTC.

This clonotype was detected many times. The chain is built from TRBV29-1 and TRBJ1-2; D is unclear. V lost 2 bases, J lost 4 bases, and 17 bases lay in between. The germline gives CDR1 SQVTM, CDR2 ANQGSEA. This CDR3 is 15 amino acids long. CDR3 region: CSVERPAYGLYGYTF. The DNA of the CDR3 is TGCAGCGTTGAAAGGCCCGCATACGGACTCTATGGCTACACCTTC.

CDR3: CASSRGSLRNNEQFF. DNA for the CDR3: TGCGCCAGCAGCCGGGGGTCGTTGCGGAACAATGAGCAGTTCTTC. This sequence joins TRBV5-1 and TRBJ2-1, with D possibly TRBD2 on 6 matching bases. The CDR3 has 15 residues. The V end lost 4 bases, the J end lost 5 bases, and 16 bases lay between the germline ends. Germline V CDR1 and CDR2: SGHRS, YFSETQ.

The rearrangement uses TRBV7-9 and TRBJ2-4, with D maybe TRBD2 (5 bases). The germline V and J ends were trimmed by 5 bases and 3 bases, with 14 bases remaining between them. CDR3 length: 15 amino acids. Germline CDR1 SEHNR, CDR2 FQNEAQ (reference sequence). The CDR3 nucleotides are TGTGCCAGCAGCATACAGCTGGGAGTCAAAAACATTCAGTACTTC. Its protein is CASSIQLGVKNIQYF.

This clonotype was observed at least ten times. The chain carries TRBV12-3 or TRBV12-4 and TRBJ1-2, with TRBD1 matching 8 bases. The V segment lost 5 bases and the J segment 3 bases; nucleotides outside the gene matches: 8. This CDR3 region has 15 residues. The CDR3 coding sequence is TGTGCCAGCAGTCCGAGGACAGGGCACCACTATGGCTACACCTTC. This gives the protein CASSPRTGHHYGYTF.

This clonotype was counted at least ten times. V gene TRBV5-1 combines with J gene TRBJ2-3, with 7 bases matching TRBD1. The CDR3 runs to 14 residues. The J segment lost 5 bases and the V segment lost 4 bases, leaving 7 bases of the junction unmatched. The germline V gene encodes CDR1 SGHRS and CDR2 YFSETQ. CDR3 sequence: CASSIRTGQDTQYF. The CDR3, as DNA: TGCGCCAGCAGCATACGGACAGGACAAGATACGCAGTATTTT.

This clonotype was counted a few times. The chain employs TRBV7-9 and TRBJ2-1; D might be TRBD2 (6 bases). CDR3 length: 17 residues. V was clipped by 0 bases and J by 4 bases, with 16 bases between them. Germline lookup yields CDR1 SEHNR and CDR2 FQNEAQ (reference sequence). CDR3 nucleotide sequence: TGTGCCAGCAGCTTAGCGCACGGGGGAAGCGAGTACAATGAGCAGTTCTTC. As protein: CASSLAHGGSEYNEQFF.

Only a few counts were recorded for this clonotype. The rearrangement uses TRBV2 and TRBJ1-5; tentative D call: TRBD1 (6 bases). V was pared by 8 bases and J by 2 bases, with 10 bases between. Germline lookup yields CDR1 SNHLY and CDR2 FYNNEI. This CDR3 spans 13 amino acids. In DNA form, the CDR3 reads TGTGCCAGCGGGGACACAGGCAATCAGCCCCAGCATTTT. It translates to CASGDTGNQPQHF. Drawing the rest from reference TRBV2 and TRBJ1-5, the complete variable domain is EPEVTQTPSHQVTQMGQEVILRCVPISNHLYFYWYRQILGQKVEFLVSFYNNEISEKSEIFDDQFSVERPDGSNFTLKIRSTKLEDSAMYFCASGDTGNQPQHFGDGTRLSIL.

This clonotype was counted once. Being one base from a much bigger clone, this may be a read error. The chain has TRBV7-2 and TRBJ2-3, with 7 nucleotides matching TRBD1. The germline V gene has CDR1 SGHTA and CDR2 FQGNSA. The CDR3 extends over 15 amino acids. The CDR3 is CASSLKTGSPNTQFF. The CDR3 region has the DNA TGTGCCAGCAGCTTAAAGACAGGGAGCCCTAATACGCAGTTTTTT. Using reference TRBV7-2 and TRBJ2-3 for the parts outside the CDR3, the full variable domain is GAGVSQSPSNKVTEKGKDVELRCDPISGHTALYWYRQSLGQGLEFLIYFQGNSAPDKSGLPSDRFSAERTGGSVSTLTIQRTQQEDSAVYLCASSLKTGSPNTQFFGPGTRLTVL.

The rearrangement links TRBV29-1 to TRBJ2-5, with 12 bases aligning to TRBD2. The germline V gene encodes CDR1 SQVTM and CDR2 ANQGSEA. The CDR3 totals 15 residues. Losses at the gene ends were 5 bases for V and 6 bases for J; bases not matched to a gene: 10. As DNA, the CDR3 is TGCAGCGTTTATCTAGCGGGAGGGCCGGTGAAGACCCAGTACTTC. Protein product: CSVYLAGGPVKTQYF.

In its sample, this clonotype was seen many times. The rearrangement uses TRBV6-5 and TRBJ1-1, with 7 bases identical to TRBD1. Per the germline V gene, CDR1 is MNHEY and CDR2 is SVGAGI. The CDR3 sequence is 14 residues long. V dropped 4 bases and J dropped 0; count of bases not matched to a gene: 2. The CDR3 DNA follows: TGTGCCAGCAGTTGGACAGGACTGAACACTGAAGCTTTCTTT. This gives the protein CASSWTGLNTEAFF.

In this sample, this clonotype turned up a few times. The CDR3 is CATSLPTSTDTQYF. The CDR3 DNA reads as TGTGCCACCAGCCTGCCTACCAGCACAGATACGCAGTATTTT. V is TRBV15 and J is TRBJ2-3, with unresolved D. The CDR3 loop spans 14 amino acids. V gave up 5 bases and J gave up 0 bases, with 9 bases separating them. Germline V gene lookup returns CDR1 LNHNV and CDR2 YYDKDF (reference sequence). Using reference TRBV15 and TRBJ2-3 for the parts outside the CDR3, the full variable domain is DAMVIQNPRYQVTQFGKPVTLSCSQTLNHNVMYWYQQKSSQAPKLLFHYYDKDFNNEADTPDNFQSRRPNTSFCFLDIRSPGLGDTAMYLCATSLPTSTDTQYFGPGTRLTVL.

V usage is TRBV12-3 or TRBV12-4 and J usage is TRBJ2-1; D gene ambiguous. V was clipped by 4 bases and J by 6 bases, with 13 bases between them. The CDR3 is made up of 14 amino acids. The CDR3 here is CASSCSDSTNEQFF. Here the CDR3 DNA reads TGTGCCAGCAGTTGTTCCGATTCCACCAATGAGCAGTTCTTC.

This clonotype has a handful of counts. The CDR3 coding sequence is TGTGCCAGCAGTTACTCGAACCGAGAGACCCAGTACTTC. Protein sequence: CASSYSNRETQYF. J is TRBJ2-5 and V is TRBV6-2 or TRBV6-3; D ambiguous. V dropped 0 bases and J dropped 4 bases, with 6 bases sitting between them. This CDR3 has 13 amino acids. Germline-derived CDR1 and CDR2 are MNHEY and SVGEGT.

This rearrangement joins TRBV7-9 to TRBJ2-2, with 8 nucleotides matching TRBD2. Germline CDR1 reads SEHNR; CDR2 reads FQNEAQ (reference sequence). The V and J ends lost 3 bases and 3 bases, in that order; junction bases with no gene match: 9. This CDR3 has 17 residues. Written as DNA, the CDR3 is TGTGCCAGCAGCTTTAGGCGGGAGGCGAGGCACACCGGGGAGCTGTTTTTT. It translates to CASSFRREARHTGELFF.

This clonotype was counted many times. The V gene is TRBV7-9, the J gene TRBJ2-7; possibly TRBD1 or TRBD2 for D (5 bases each). The CDR3 totals 14 residues. CDR1 SEHNR and CDR2 FQNEAQ come from the germline V gene (reference sequence). V was trimmed by 3 bases and J by 1 base, leaving 10 bases between them. This CDR3 is CASSFRDESYEQYF. In DNA form, the CDR3 reads TGTGCCAGCAGCTTCAGGGACGAGTCCTACGAGCAGTACTTC.

This clonotype was observed at least ten times. The chain couples TRBV20-1 to TRBJ2-1; 8 bases are a match to TRBD1. The V and J ends lost 8 bases and 7 bases, in that order; junction bases with no gene match: 13. CDR3 length: 14 residues. The germline gives CDR1 DFQATT, CDR2 SNEGSKA (reference sequence). CDR3 DNA sequence: TGCAGTCCTAATGGACAGGGTAGGAGGAATGAGCAGTTCTTC. This codes for CSPNGQGRRNEQFF.

This clonotype was recorded at least ten times. The V call is TRBV12-3 or TRBV12-4, the J call TRBJ2-7; no definite D call. CDR3 length equals 13 residues. Between the trimmed V and J ends, which lost 2 bases and 0 bases, there was a span of 5 bases. The CDR3 DNA reads as TGTGCCAGCAGTTTAAAGGGCTCCTACGAGCAGTACTTC. The encoded protein is CASSLKGSYEQYF.

This clonotype was observed at least ten times. The chain combines TRBV7-8 with TRBJ2-1; 8 nucleotides align to TRBD2. The CDR3 has 17 amino acids. The ends lost 2 bases at V and 4 bases at J; junction bases unmatched: 10. CDR1 is SGHVS, CDR2 FQNEAQ, per germline. CDR3 amino acids: CASSLPRTSPTYNEQFF. CDR3 sequence (DNA): TGTGCCAGCAGCTTACCGAGGACTAGCCCTACGTACAATGAGCAGTTCTTC.

This clonotype was seen a few times. The V call is TRBV20-1, the J call TRBJ1-1, with D hard to call. The CDR3 extends over 13 amino acids. Deletions cut 4 bases from V and 5 bases from J, with 14 bases between. Germline V gene data show CDR1 as DFQATT and CDR2 as SNEGSKA (reference sequence). The CDR3, as DNA: TGCAGTGCTATTCCGACGATCGCAACTGAAGCTTTCTTT. It encodes CSAIPTIATEAFF.

This clonotype showed up just a few times. The rearrangement uses TRBV7-2 and TRBJ2-2; D might be TRBD2 (6 bases). The CDR3 spans 13 residues. Germline V gene data show CDR1 as SGHTA and CDR2 as FQGNSA. The V end was cut by 1 base, the J end by 7 bases, with 7 bases between. The CDR3 loop reads CASSLGEVGELFF. CDR3 DNA sequence: TGTGCCAGCAGCTTAGGGGAGGTCGGGGAGCTGTTTTTT.